The next 22 T cell receptor beta chains were all read from a single sample in a study of cytomegalovirus exposure and HLA in healthy donors. PCR amplification relied on 60 Vbeta primers (plus 13 Jbeta primers). This table comes from immunoSEQ multiplex PCR, and its TCRdb copy is limited to in-frame clones, with some not included. The sample consists of about 130,000 clones, 77% of them appearing once. Sequenced material: PBMCs. These TCRs come from a woman aged 55-75 years in good health and CMV-seronegative.

CDR3 loop: CASSLMGAGAKNTGELFF. The CDR3 DNA follows: TGTGCCAGCAGCTTAATGGGGGCGGGGGCGAAGAACACCGGGGAGCTGTTTTTT. This chain joins TRBV7-2 and TRBJ2-2, with D possibly matching TRBD2 (7 bases). The ends were cut back, 2 bases at V and 1 base at J, with 17 bases in the middle. Germline V lookup: CDR1 SGHTA, CDR2 FQGNSA. The CDR3 sequence is 18 residues long.

Notes on this clone: At one of its ends the junction is not consistent with the germline gene, which may arise from a read error. The CDR3 loop reads CSSSLAPGQGFNEQFF. In DNA form, the CDR3 reads TGTTCCAGCAGCTTAGCCCCGGGACAGGGTTTCAATGAGCAGTTCTTC. V gene TRBV7-3 combines with J gene TRBJ2-1; TRBD1 agrees at 9 bases. The CDR3 runs 16 residues. Germline values: CDR1 SGHTA, CDR2 FQGTGA.

The rearrangement uses TRBV19 and TRBJ1-2, with 7 bases identical to TRBD1. V shed 3 bases, J shed 2 bases, and the junction held 9 bases outside the gene matches. Germline V gene lookup returns CDR1 LNHDA and CDR2 SQIVND (reference sequence). The CDR3 spans 16 residues. Written as DNA, the CDR3 is TGTGCCAGTAGTATGGTCACAGGGGCCTTCAACTATGGCTACACCTTC. Amino acid sequence: CASSMVTGAFNYGYTF.

The CDR3 bases are TGTGCCAGCAGCTTGGTTTTCTCTGAAGAGACCCAGTACTTC. Its translation is CASSLVFSEETQYF. The rearrangement uses TRBV5-6 and TRBJ2-5; D gene ambiguous. Germline V CDR1 and CDR2: SGHDT, YYEEEE. This CDR3 spans 14 amino acids. V shed 0 bases and J shed 3 bases, with 9 bases lying between them.

J is TRBJ2-1 and V is TRBV5-1; weak D call: TRBD1 (5 bases). Looked up from germline, CDR1 is SGHRS and CDR2 is YFSETQ. V was pared by 4 bases and J by 4 bases, with 9 bases between. The CDR3 runs 13 residues. The CDR3 sequence is CASSPTDYNEQFF. CDR3 nucleotides: TGCGCCAGCAGCCCGACAGATTACAATGAGCAGTTCTTC. The whole variable domain, remainder taken from reference TRBV5-1 and TRBJ2-1, is KAGVTQTPRYLIKTRGQQVTLSCSPISGHRSVSWYQQTPGQGLQFLFEYFSETQRNKGNFPGRFSGRQFSNSRSEMNVSTLELGDSALYLCASSPTDYNEQFFGPGTRLTVL.

The rearrangement joins TRBV5-1 to TRBJ1-1; D remains ambiguous. Germline-derived CDR1 and CDR2 are SGHRS and YFSETQ. The CDR3 is 13 residues long. V gave up 2 bases and J gave up 3 bases, with 8 bases separating them. CDR3 DNA: TGCGCCAGCAGCTTTGGCGGGTACACTGAAGCTTTCTTT. Residues: CASSFGGYTEAFF.

The rearrangement uses TRBV6-5 and TRBJ2-7; 7 bases are a match to TRBD2. CDR1 and CDR2 from the germline V gene are MNHEY and SVGAGI. Trimming at V came to 8 bases and at J to 4 bases, leaving 5 bases not matched to a gene. The CDR3 length is 12 residues. Here the CDR3 reads CASGKGLYEQYF. CDR3 DNA sequence: TGTGCCAGCGGGAAGGGACTATACGAGCAGTACTTC.

CDR3 DNA: TGTGCCAGCAGCTTAAATCGGCAGGTCTCGAGAAATGAGCAGTTCTTC. This codes for CASSLNRQVSRNEQFF. The rearrangement joins TRBV7-3 to TRBJ2-1; unclear D gene. V lost 1 base and J lost 7, with 17 bases in between. This CDR3 contains 16 residues. Looked up from germline, CDR1 is SGHTA and CDR2 is FQGTGA.

The chain couples TRBV7-9 to TRBJ1-6, with D hard to call. V was shortened by 3 bases and J by 8 bases, with 11 bases between the two germline ends. Germline V gives CDR1 SEHNR, CDR2 FQNEAQ (reference sequence). CDR3 length: 14 residues. The CDR3 bases are TGTGCCAGCAGCTTGCACAGCGGGGATTCACCCCTCCACTTT. Its translation: CASSLHSGDSPLHF.

The chain employs TRBV5-5 and TRBJ2-7; 10 nucleotides line up with TRBD1. This CDR3 contains 17 residues. V shed 4 bases and J 4 bases; nucleotides not matched to a gene: 14. CDR1 SGHKS and CDR2 YYEKEE come from the germline V gene (reference sequence). CDR3 in amino acids: CASSPGDRGGSAYEQYF. CDR3 sequence (DNA): TGTGCCAGCAGCCCTGGGGACAGGGGTGGTTCGGCGTACGAGCAGTACTTC.

The chain carries TRBV11-2 and TRBJ2-7, with D possibly TRBD1 on 6 matching bases. This CDR3 region has 13 residues. CDR1 is SGHAT, CDR2 FQNNGV, per germline. Trimming stripped 3 bases from V and 2 bases from J, with 8 bases between. The CDR3 DNA reads TGTGCCAGCAGCTTCGACAGGACCTACGAGCAGTACTTC. Protein sequence: CASSFDRTYEQYF.

The V and J genes are TRBV28 and TRBJ2-7, with TRBD1 matching over 9 bases. Germline values: CDR1 MDHEN, CDR2 SYDVKM. Trimming took 6 bases from V and 6 from J; bases not matched to a gene: 6. The CDR3 runs 13 residues. The CDR3 DNA sequence: TGTGCCAGCAGATCGGGACAGGGCACCGAGCAGTACTTC. Translated: CASRSGQGTEQYF.

The rearrangement uses TRBV10-1 and TRBJ1-1; TRBD1 agrees at 7 bases. CDR1 and CDR2 (germline): WNHNN, SYGVQD (reference sequence). CDR3 length equals 14 residues. The junction had 6 bases not matched to a gene; V was cut back by 4 bases and J by 4 bases. CDR3 sequence: CASSGDRWGTEAFF. The CDR3 nucleotides are TGCGCCAGCAGTGGGGACAGATGGGGCACTGAAGCTTTCTTT.

The J gene is TRBJ1-6, the V gene TRBV5-6; 9 bases match TRBD1. The CDR3 is 16 residues long. The germline CDR1 and CDR2 sequences are SGHDT and YYEEEE. V lost 2 bases, J lost 7 bases, and 7 bases stayed unmatched. The CDR3 loop reads CASSLLDRGWNSPLHF. The CDR3, as DNA: TGTGCCAGCAGCTTACTAGACAGGGGGTGGAATTCACCCCTCCACTTT. Together with reference TRBV5-6 and TRBJ1-6, the CDR3 gives the full variable domain: DAGVTQSPTHLIKTRGQQVTLRCSPKSGHDTVSWYQQALGQGPQFIFQYYEEEERQRGNFPDRFSGHQFPNYSSELNVNALLLGDSALYLCASSLLDRGWNSPLHFGNGTRLTVT.

The chain links TRBV9 to TRBJ2-1, with TRBD2 matching 11 bases. Germline-derived CDR1 and CDR2 are SGDLS and YYNGEE. The junction had 4 bases not matched to a gene; V was cut back by 4 bases and J by 4 bases. The CDR3 totals 15 residues. The CDR3 loop reads CASSSSGGGYNEQFF. CDR3 DNA: TGTGCCAGCAGCAGTAGCGGGGGGGGATACAATGAGCAGTTCTTC.

This clone has more than one count but fewer than ten. The chain links TRBV7-3 to TRBJ1-2, with D unresolved. CDR1 is SGHTA, CDR2 FQGTGA, per germline. CDR3 size: 13 residues. V lost 5 bases to trimming and J lost 0 bases, with 7 bases between them. The CDR3 DNA reads TGTGCCAGCAGCGCCAACTCTAACTATGGCTACACCTTC. It yields the protein CASSANSNYGYTF.

The CDR3 spells CASSFIYSGANVLTF. The CDR3 nucleotides are TGTGCCAGCAGCTTTATTTACTCTGGGGCCAACGTCCTGACTTTC. The chain joins TRBV11-2 to TRBJ2-6; D call uncertain. CDR3 length: 15 residues. The germline V and J ends were trimmed by 3 bases and 0 bases, with 6 bases remaining between them. Germline V gives CDR1 SGHAT, CDR2 FQNNGV.

This chain uses TRBV28 with TRBJ2-3; perhaps TRBD1 as D (5 bases). V was pared by 3 bases and J by 2 bases, with 12 bases between. Germline CDR1 is MDHEN and CDR2 is SYDVKM. There are 15 residues in the CDR3. The CDR3 nucleotides are TGTGCCAGCAGTTTCCCAGGGATCTCCACAGATACGCAGTATTTT. As protein: CASSFPGISTDTQYF.

This clone appeared once. The J gene is TRBJ2-7, the V gene TRBV18; TRBD2 is a possible D gene (5 bases). The V gene lost 3 bases and the J gene lost 2 bases, with 8 bases spanning the gap. Looked up from germline, CDR1 is KGHSH and CDR2 is LQKENI. The CDR3 spans 13 residues. In DNA, the CDR3 is TGTGCCAGCTCACCCGCGGGTCCCTACGAGCAGTACTTC. This translates into CASSPAGPYEQYF. Combining the CDR3 with reference TRBV18 and TRBJ2-7 gives the whole variable domain NAGVMQNPRHLVRRRGQEARLRCSPMKGHSHVYWYRQLPEEGLKFMVYLQKENIIDESGMPKERFSAEFPKEGPSILRIQQVVRGDSAAYFCASSPAGPYEQYFGPGTRLTVT.

This clone was picked up a small number of times. The chain employs TRBV7-2 and TRBJ2-3; TRBD1 aligns across 7 bases. V lost 1 base and J lost 4; bases outside the gene matches: 2. The CDR3 is 14 amino acids. The germline V gene has CDR1 SGHTA and CDR2 FQGNSA. Here the CDR3 DNA reads TGTGCCAGCAGCTTAGGACAGGGATCAGATACGCAGTATTTT. The encoded protein is CASSLGQGSDTQYF.

The chain links TRBV2 to TRBJ2-7; D is possibly TRBD2 (6 bases). The CDR3 runs 16 residues. V lost 3 bases and J 2 bases, leaving 17 bases between the germline ends. Germline V gives CDR1 SNHLY, CDR2 FYNNEI. CDR3 DNA: TGTGCCAGCAGTGATGGTTCGGGAGTAGTCCCCTACGAGCAGTACTTC. Encoded protein: CASSDGSGVVPYEQYF. The full variable domain, completed using reference TRBV2 and TRBJ2-7, is EPEVTQTPSHQVTQMGQEVILRCVPISNHLYFYWYRQILGQKVEFLVSFYNNEISEKSEIFDDQFSVERPDGSNFTLKIRSTKLEDSAMYFCASSDGSGVVPYEQYFGPGTRLTVT.

This chain connects TRBV6-1 to TRBJ1-6; D may be TRBD1 (5 bases). Germline loops: CDR1 MNHNS, CDR2 SASEGT. Trimming took 2 bases from V and 7 from J, leaving 15 bases between them. The CDR3 is made up of 16 amino acids. In DNA, the CDR3 is TGTGCCAGCAGTGAATGGGGGGACCAGCTCAATTCACCCCTCCACTTT. This translates into CASSEWGDQLNSPLHF.